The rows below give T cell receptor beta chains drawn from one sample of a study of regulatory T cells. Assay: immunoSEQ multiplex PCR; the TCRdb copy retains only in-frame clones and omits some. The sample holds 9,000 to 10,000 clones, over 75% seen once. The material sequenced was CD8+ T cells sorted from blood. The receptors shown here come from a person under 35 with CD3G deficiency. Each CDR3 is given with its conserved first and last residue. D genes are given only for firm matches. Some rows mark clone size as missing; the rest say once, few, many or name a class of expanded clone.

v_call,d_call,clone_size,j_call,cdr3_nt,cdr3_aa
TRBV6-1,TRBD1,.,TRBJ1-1,TGTGCCAGCAGTGAAGAGAGGGGGCCCGGCACTGAAGCTTTCTTT,CASSEERGPGTEAFF
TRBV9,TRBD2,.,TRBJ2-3,TGTGCCAGCAGCGTAGAAGGTAGCGGGGGCCCAGCGGATACGCAGTATTTT,CASSVEGSGGPADTQYF
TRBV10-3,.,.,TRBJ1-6,TGTGCCACACGACCAGGGCTCAACCCAAATTCACCCCTCCACTTT,CATRPGLNPNSPLHF
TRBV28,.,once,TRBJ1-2,TGTGCCAGCAGCGTACCAGACAGGACCTACACCTTC,CASSVPDRTYTF
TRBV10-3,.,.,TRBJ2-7,TGTGCCACCTTGAATCCAAGGGGCTACGAGCAGTACTTC,CATLNPRGYEQYF
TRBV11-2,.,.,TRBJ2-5,TGTGCCAGCAGCTTAGAGGGGGCATCCTTAGAGACCCAGTACTTC,CASSLEGASLETQYF
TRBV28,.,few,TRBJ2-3,TGTGCCAGTGCTTACGTAGCGGGCACAGATACGCAGTATTTT,CASAYVAGTDTQYF
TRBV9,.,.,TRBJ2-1,TGTGCCAGCAGCGTAGCAGTGGTCGTTAGAAACTACAATGAGCAGTTCTTC,CASSVAVVVRNYNEQFF
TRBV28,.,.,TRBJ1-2,TGTGCCGCCTCGAGGGCGGCAAACTATGGCTACACCTTC,CAASRAANYGYTF
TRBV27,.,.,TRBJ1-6,TGTGCCAGCAGTTTAGTTGGCATCGGTTCACCCCTCCACTTT,CASSLVGIGSPLHF